The 9 T cell receptor beta chains presented below share a single source sample, sequenced in a study of cytomegalovirus exposure and HLA in healthy donors. Sequenced by immunoSEQ multiplex PCR; TCRdb stores in-frame clones only, minus some. The sample lists some 330,000 clones; 86% were seen once. The sample consisted of PBMCs. The receptors originated from a woman between 18 and 29 years old in good health and CMV-seronegative.

The chain carries TRBV2 and TRBJ1-3, with D perhaps TRBD1 (5 bases). This CDR3 is built from 13 residues. CDR1 is SNHLY and CDR2 is FYNNEI in the germline V gene. The V end lost 6 bases, the J end lost 0 bases, and 6 bases lay between the germline ends. CDR3 nucleotide sequence: TGTGCCAGCAGCGACAGCTCTGGAAACACCATATATTTT. Protein product: CASSDSSGNTIYF.

The chain has TRBV27 and TRBJ2-2; D may be TRBD1 (6 bases). Deletions cut 2 bases from V and 2 bases from J, with 9 bases between. Germline V gene lookup returns CDR1 MNHEY and CDR2 SMNVEV (reference sequence). The length of the CDR3 is 15 residues. This CDR3 reads CASSLRTDNTGELFF. The CDR3, as DNA: TGTGCCAGCAGTTTAAGGACAGATAACACCGGGGAGCTGTTTTTT.

The CDR3 DNA is TGTGCCAGCAGACCCTTTCGAGGGGGCACTGAAGCTTTCTTT. It translates to CASRPFRGGTEAFF. The chain is built from TRBV6-1 and TRBJ1-1; D is possibly TRBD1 (6 bases). The CDR3 sequence is 14 residues long. V lost 6 bases and J 4 bases, leaving 15 bases between the germline ends. Germline V gives CDR1 MNHNS, CDR2 SASEGT.

The V and J genes are TRBV7-9 and TRBJ2-7; TRBD1 aligns across 7 bases. This CDR3 spans 15 amino acids. V dropped 4 bases and J dropped 1; count of bases not matched to a gene: 7. CDR1 and CDR2 (germline): SEHNR, FQNEAQ (reference sequence). DNA of the CDR3: TGTGCCAGCAGCTCCCCCCGGGACAGATCCTACGAGCAGTACTTC. Amino acid sequence: CASSSPRDRSYEQYF. The variable domain in full, completed from reference TRBV7-9 and TRBJ2-7, reads DTGVSQNPRHKITKRGQNVTFRCDPISEHNRLYWYRQTLGQGPEFLTYFQNEAQLEKSRLLSDRFSAERPKGSFSTLEIQRTEQGDSAMYLCASSSPRDRSYEQYFGPGTRLTVT.

The chain employs TRBV27 and TRBJ2-7, with TRBD2 matching 10 bases. The V segment lost 7 bases and the J segment 2 bases; nucleotides outside the gene matches: 5. The CDR3 spans 14 residues. From germline, CDR1 is MNHEY and CDR2 SMNVEV (reference sequence). DNA for the CDR3: TGTGCCAGCACCTCTAGCGGGAGCCCCTACGAGCAGTACTTC. It yields the protein CASTSSGSPYEQYF.

CDR3 DNA: TGTGCCAGCAGCTTAGGTGACAGGGCTTTCCATGGCTACACCTTC. Translation gives CASSLGDRAFHGYTF. This chain links TRBV7-2 with TRBJ1-2, with TRBD1 identical over 7 bases. CDR1 and CDR2 from the germline V gene are SGHTA and FQGNSA. The ends lost 1 base at V and 6 bases at J; junction bases unmatched: 8. CDR3 size: 15 residues. The variable domain in full, with the rest retrieved from reference TRBV7-2 and TRBJ1-2, is GAGVSQSPSNKVTEKGKDVELRCDPISGHTALYWYRQSLGQGLEFLIYFQGNSAPDKSGLPSDRFSAERTGGSVSTLTIQRTQQEDSAVYLCASSLGDRAFHGYTFGSGTRLTVV.

The chain combines TRBV9 with TRBJ2-7; 10 nucleotides match TRBD1. CDR3 length: 18 residues. Per the germline V gene, CDR1 is SGDLS and CDR2 is YYNGEE. V gave up 0 bases and J gave up 2 bases; unmatched junction bases: 11. CDR3: CASSVGPPGQGTPYEQYF. CDR3 bases: TGTGCCAGCAGCGTAGGGCCACCGGGACAGGGGACTCCCTACGAGCAGTACTTC.

This clone was counted a single time. The V call is TRBV7-9, the J call TRBJ2-7, with 14 nucleotides matching TRBD2. Germline values: CDR1 SEHNR, CDR2 FQNEAQ (reference sequence). The ends lost 6 bases at V and 0 bases at J; junction bases unmatched: 13. This CDR3 region has 19 residues. The CDR3 DNA reads TGTGCCAGCAGTTCTACCGGGACTAGCGGGAGCTATTACTCCTACGAGCAGTACTTC. Translating it yields CASSSTGTSGSYYSYEQYF. Together with reference TRBV7-9 and TRBJ2-7, the CDR3 gives the full variable domain: DTGVSQNPRHKITKRGQNVTFRCDPISEHNRLYWYRQTLGQGPEFLTYFQNEAQLEKSRLLSDRFSAERPKGSFSTLEIQRTEQGDSAMYLCASSSTGTSGSYYSYEQYFGPGTRLTVT.

The V call is TRBV29-1, the J call TRBJ2-7; TRBD2 aligns across 7 bases. Germline loops: CDR1 SQVTM, CDR2 ANQGSEA. V shed 6 bases and J 7 bases; nucleotides not matched to a gene: 15. The CDR3 covers 14 residues. CDR3 nucleotides: TGCAGCGTAAGAAGCGGGACTCTTTCGGGTGAGCAGTACTTC. The encoded protein is CSVRSGTLSGEQYF.